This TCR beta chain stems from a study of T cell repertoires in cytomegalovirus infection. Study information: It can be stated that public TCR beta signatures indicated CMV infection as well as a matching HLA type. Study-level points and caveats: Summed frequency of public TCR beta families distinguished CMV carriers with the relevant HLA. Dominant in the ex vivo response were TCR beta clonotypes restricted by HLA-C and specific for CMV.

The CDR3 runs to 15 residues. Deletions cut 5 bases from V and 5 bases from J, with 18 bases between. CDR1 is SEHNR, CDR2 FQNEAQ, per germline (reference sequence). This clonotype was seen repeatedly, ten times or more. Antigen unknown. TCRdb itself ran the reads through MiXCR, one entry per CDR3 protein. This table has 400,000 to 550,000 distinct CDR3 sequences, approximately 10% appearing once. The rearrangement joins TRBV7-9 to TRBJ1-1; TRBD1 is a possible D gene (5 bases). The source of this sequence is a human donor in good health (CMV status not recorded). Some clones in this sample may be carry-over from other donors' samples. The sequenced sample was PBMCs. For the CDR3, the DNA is TGTGCCAGCAGCCCATTGGGGGGGGTAGTGACTGAAGCTTTCTTT. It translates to CASSPLGGVVTEAFF.